This entry lists 17 T cell receptor beta chains sequenced from one sample in a study of blood T cell repertoires in COVID-19. The data were produced by immunoSEQ multiplex PCR, yet TCRdb's version contains in-frame clones alone and is incomplete. This sample carries roughly 220,000 clones, 70% to 90% of them seen once, and the ten largest clones take 3.5% to 4.5%. The sample taken for sequencing was PBMCs or T cells enriched from blood (not recorded which). Receptor source: a woman in her 40s with acute COVID-19.

V usage is TRBV4-1 and J usage is TRBJ1-2; D is unresolved. The CDR3 is made up of 15 amino acids. V lost 2 bases and J 2 bases, leaving 12 bases between the germline ends. Germline values: CDR1 MGHRA, CDR2 YSYEKL. CDR3 DNA: TGCGCCAGCAGCCAACCCTTGGCGGGGAACTATGGCTACACCTTC. The encoded protein is CASSQPLAGNYGYTF.

The chain joins TRBV9 to TRBJ2-1; weak D call: TRBD2 (6 bases). The CDR3 runs 18 residues. Germline V CDR1 and CDR2: SGDLS, YYNGEE. Trimming cost V 4 bases and J 0 bases, with 20 bases left between them. For the CDR3, the DNA is TGTGCCAGCAGCCTAGAAGGTCCGGGAGTGGGCTCCTACAATGAGCAGTTCTTC. Translated: CASSLEGPGVGSYNEQFF.

This clone was counted only a few times. The chain links TRBV6-5 to TRBJ2-1; D perhaps matches TRBD2 (6 bases). The CDR3 length is 15 residues. Per germline, CDR1 MNHEY and CDR2 SVGAGI. Trimming pared 3 bases from V and 2 bases from J, leaving 11 bases between. CDR3 loop: CASSYSGLTYNEQFF. CDR3 sequence (DNA): TGTGCCAGCAGTTATTCGGGACTCACCTACAATGAGCAGTTCTTC.

Comments on this clone: This CDR3 fails to terminate in the conserved phenylalanine or tryptophan, so it likely reflects a read error. It is unclear where the CDR3 begins or ends on the DNA, so no DNA is shown, and the CDR3 is as TCRdb lists it. CDR3 residues: CASSVIRDSIYS. The J gene is TRBJ1-6, the V gene TRBV7-3. The CDR3 contains 12 residues when both ends are counted. CDR1 and CDR2 (germline): SGHTA, FQGTGA.

As concerns this clone: The same CDR3 can be traced to other DNA sequences in this sample. The V call is TRBV27, the J call TRBJ1-5, with 8 positions matching TRBD1. Germline-derived CDR1 and CDR2 are MNHEY and SMNVEV (reference sequence). CDR3 length: 14 amino acids. The V segment lost 5 bases and the J segment 4 bases; nucleotides outside the gene matches: 4. This CDR3 reads CASSPGQGNQPQHF. The CDR3, as DNA: TGTGCCAGCAGTCCAGGACAGGGTAATCAGCCCCAGCATTTT.

The J gene is TRBJ1-1, the V gene TRBV29-1, with D tentatively TRBD1 (5 bases). This CDR3 has 14 amino acids. CDR1 and CDR2 (germline): SQVTM, ANQGSEA. V was cut by 6 bases and J by 4 bases, with 18 bases left in between. The CDR3 sequence: CSVLRTPLSTEAFF. In DNA form, the CDR3 reads TGCAGCGTGCTCAGGACACCCCTGAGCACTGAAGCTTTCTTT.

Here the CDR3 DNA reads TGTGCCAGCAGTTCGGCTCCGGGGATGAACGCTCAGCCCCAGCATTTT. Its translation: CASSSAPGMNAQPQHF. This chain links TRBV28 with TRBJ1-5, with D unresolved. V gave up 4 bases and J gave up 6 bases, with 19 bases separating them. The CDR3 runs to 16 residues. Germline CDR1 MDHEN, CDR2 SYDVKM. The full variable domain, with the rest looked up from reference TRBV28 and TRBJ1-5, is DVKVTQSSRYLVKRTGEKVFLECVQDMDHENMFWYRQDPGLGLRLIYFSYDVKMKEKGDIPEGYSVSREKKERFSLILESASTNQTSMYLCASSSAPGMNAQPQHFGDGTRLSIL.

V gene TRBV5-6 combines with J gene TRBJ2-3; 7 nucleotides match TRBD2. Germline-derived CDR1 and CDR2 are SGHDT and YYEEEE. Trimming cost V 4 bases and J 3 bases; bases outside gene matches: 14. This CDR3 spans 17 amino acids. The CDR3 sequence is CASSKQRGRDLTDTQYF. CDR3 nucleotides: TGTGCCAGCAGCAAACAGCGGGGACGGGACCTAACAGATACGCAGTATTTT.

The chain has TRBV10-1 and TRBJ2-7; D gene ambiguous. Trimming shortened V by 7 bases and J by 2 bases, and 15 bases separated the two germline ends. Germline V lookup: CDR1 WNHNN, CDR2 SYGVQD (reference sequence). The CDR3 runs 14 residues. CDR3 DNA sequence: TGCGCCAGCACCCCGCGGCCACTTACCTACGAGCAGTACTTC. It yields the protein CASTPRPLTYEQYF.

The CDR3 nucleotides read TGTGCCAGCAGCTCACTGGAGACTAGACAAAGCTCCTACAATGAGCAGTTCTTC. It is translated as CASSSLETRQSSYNEQFF. The V and J genes are TRBV13 and TRBJ2-1, with D perhaps matching TRBD2 (6 bases). This CDR3 contains 18 residues. Between the trimmed V and J ends, which lost 4 bases and 0 bases, there was a span of 19 bases. CDR1 PRHDT and CDR2 FYEKMQ come from the germline V gene (reference sequence).

For the CDR3, the DNA is TGTGCCAGCAGCGTGCCGATGACAGGGGGCTCCCCCTCCTACACCTTC. Translation gives CASSVPMTGGSPSYTF. V gene TRBV9 combines with J gene TRBJ1-2; 10 bases are a match to TRBD1. The ends lost 2 bases at V and 10 bases at J; junction bases unmatched: 14. Per germline, CDR1 SGDLS and CDR2 YYNGEE. The CDR3 runs 16 residues.

This chain connects TRBV6-2 or TRBV6-3 to TRBJ1-5, with 10 nucleotides matching TRBD1. Unmatched junction bases numbered 8, after V lost 4 bases and J lost 5 bases. The germline V gene has CDR1 MNHEY and CDR2 SVGEGT. The CDR3 is made up of 16 amino acids. Here the CDR3 DNA reads TGTGCCAGCAGTTTCACCGGGACAGGGGTCGATCAGCCCCAGCATTTT. Translation: CASSFTGTGVDQPQHF.

This clone was observed once. The rearrangement joins TRBV7-9 to TRBJ1-2, with TRBD1 identical over 7 bases. The germline CDR1 and CDR2 sequences are SEHNR and FQNEAQ (reference sequence). The CDR3 contains 14 residues. Trimming at V came to 5 bases and at J to 0 bases, leaving 3 bases not matched to a gene. The CDR3 loop reads CASSGDSPNYGYTF. The CDR3, as DNA: TGTGCCAGCAGCGGGGACAGCCCTAACTATGGCTACACCTTC.

This chain links TRBV19 with TRBJ1-2; TRBD1 matches at 7 bases. Unmatched junction bases numbered 5, after V lost 5 bases and J lost 2 bases. CDR3 length equals 14 residues. Germline V gene sequence: CDR1 LNHDA, CDR2 SQIVND (reference sequence). This CDR3 reads CASSPPTGNYGYTF. DNA for the CDR3: TGTGCCAGTAGTCCCCCGACAGGGAACTATGGCTACACCTTC. Looking up the rest from reference TRBV19 and TRBJ1-2 gives the full variable domain: DGGITQSPKYLFRKEGQNVTLSCEQNLNHDAMYWYRQDPGQGLRLIYYSQIVNDFQKGDIAEGYSVSREKKESFPLTVTSAQKNPTAFYLCASSPPTGNYGYTFGSGTRLTVV.

The chain couples TRBV5-4 to TRBJ1-1; unclear D gene. The CDR3 loop spans 12 amino acids. CDR1 SGHNT and CDR2 YYREEE come from the germline V gene (reference sequence). Between the trimmed V and J ends, which lost 7 bases and 8 bases, there was a span of 15 bases. The CDR3: CASELLGSEAFF. The CDR3 DNA follows: TGTGCCAGCGAACTCTTGGGGAGCGAAGCTTTCTTT.

This clone was found once. V usage is TRBV5-1 and J usage is TRBJ2-3; TRBD1 matches at 8 bases. CDR3 length: 14 amino acids. Per germline, CDR1 SGHRS and CDR2 YFSETQ. J lost 0 bases, V lost 7 bases, and 4 bases had no gene match. The CDR3 bases are TGCGCCAGCTCAAGGGACAGGAGCACAGATACGCAGTATTTT. Encoded protein: CASSRDRSTDTQYF. Combining the CDR3 with reference TRBV5-1 and TRBJ2-3 gives the whole variable domain KAGVTQTPRYLIKTRGQQVTLSCSPISGHRSVSWYQQTPGQGLQFLFEYFSETQRNKGNFPGRFSGRQFSNSRSEMNVSTLELGDSALYLCASSRDRSTDTQYFGPGTRLTVL.

The chain joins TRBV27 to TRBJ1-2; a possible D gene is TRBD1 (6 bases). Per germline, CDR1 MNHEY and CDR2 SMNVEV (reference sequence). V was clipped by 2 bases and J by 4 bases, with 17 bases between them. This CDR3 comprises 16 residues. CDR3 nucleotide sequence: TGTGCCAGCAGTTTAACAGGGACACCCTCTCTCTATGGCTACACCTTC. Its translation is CASSLTGTPSLYGYTF.